Described below is a single T cell receptor (beta chain) sequence and its context. Here immunoSEQ multiplex PCR was the method, and the copy in TCRdb shows in-frame clones only, minus some. The sample consists of hundreds of thousands of clones, roughly 74% of them appearing once. Germline values: CDR1 GTSNPN, CDR2 SVGIG (reference sequence). Trimming removed 5 bases from V and 4 bases from J; junction bases left unmatched: 11. CDR3 size: 16 residues. The data are from a study of shared T cell receptors in the human thymus. The sample also formed part of further work on human thymus T cells. That publication notes: Serving as donors were healthy Finnish infants, each of whom was having open corrective surgery for congenital heart defects. The thymus tissue came from resections taken during corrective heart surgery.

Sample: thymocytes. The TCR originated in a boy younger than two with a congenital heart defect. This rearrangement joins TRBV30 to TRBJ2-1; 10 bases match TRBD2. This CDR3 reads CAWDLSGRAVYNEQFF. CDR3 DNA sequence: TGTGCCTGGGACCTAAGCGGGAGGGCAGTATACAATGAGCAGTTCTTC.